This T cell receptor beta chain was documented in a study of T cells in localized non-small cell lung cancer. Some clones are missing from TCRdb's copy, which holds only in-frame ones; the method was immunoSEQ multiplex PCR. Of tens of thousands of clones in the sample, 90% to 95% were seen once. The CDR3 has 15 amino acids. The V end lost 8 bases, the J end lost 1 base, and 14 bases lay between the germline ends. The germline CDR1 and CDR2 sequences are SGHVS and FNYEAQ. This sequence joins TRBV7-6 and TRBJ1-4, with D maybe TRBD1 (6 bases). This receptor was obtained from a female donor at least 60 years old with stage I lung adenocarcinoma. Sequenced material: peripheral blood, taken before any cancer treatment. The CDR3 DNA is TGTGCCAGCCTTGGGACACCTGGAACTAATGAAAAACTGTTTTTT. Protein: CASLGTPGTNEKLFF.